This T cell receptor (beta chain) was sequenced for a study of T cell repertoires in cytomegalovirus infection. Across the whole study: The public TCR beta signatures pointed to both CMV infection and matching HLA type.

Regarding this clonotype: Its antigen is undetermined.

CDR1 is MNHNS and CDR2 is SASEGT in the germline V gene. The CDR3 runs 15 residues. Trimming removed 6 bases at V and 2 bases at J, with 17 bases between. MiXCR, applied by TCRdb to the reads, yields one record per CDR3 protein. The table lists approximately 500,000 distinct CDR3 sequences, about 15% of them singletons. The study, taken as a whole, reports: Accumulated public TCR beta family frequency recognized individuals carrying CMV together with the relevant HLA.

The TCR originated in a human donor in good health (CMV status not recorded). Some clones in this sample may be carry-over from other donors' samples. The V call is TRBV6-1, the J call TRBJ2-7, with D perhaps matching TRBD2 (5 bases). What was sequenced was CD8+ T cells from PBMCs. The CDR3 DNA follows: TGTGCCAGCAGCTTGATTGAGCGGTTACCCTACGAGCAGTACTTC. Translating gives CASSLIERLPYEQYF.